Listed here is a single T cell receptor beta chain. The entry originates in a study of blood T cell repertoires in COVID-19. Study at large: Specimens from acute and convalescent COVID-19 originated in the United States, Italy and Spain. The cDNA or gDNA used as material had been derived from T cells, B-cell-depleted T cells, or PBMCs.

The V and J ends lost 6 bases and 4 bases respectively, with 12 bases between them. Germline CDR1 SGHVS, CDR2 FNYEAQ. This CDR3 contains 14 residues. In the original processing: Estimated nucleated cell counts came from reference gene primer amplification. Sequencing used immunoSEQ multiplex PCR; TCRdb keeps in-frame clones, though not all of them. D and trimming were read from the DNA, whereas the V and J calls and clone size are those reported in that table. The sample lists 100,000 to 150,000 clones; around 89% were seen once. The TCR comes from a man between 65 and 85 years old with active COVID-19. The chain uses TRBV7-6 and TRBJ1-4; no definite D call. Sequenced sample: peripheral blood. CDR3 sequence (DNA): TGTGCCAGCAGTCTCGAAGGGAGTAATGAAAAACTGTTTTTT. Its translation is CASSLEGSNEKLFF.